This T cell receptor beta chain appears in the sequencing data of a study of memory CD4+ T cells and cytomegalovirus serostatus. General observations from the study: Each of approximately 73 CMV-associated TCRbeta sequences occurred in one to five individuals.

Per the original methods: Out-of-frame sequences were removed, leaving a few million distinct TCRbeta sequences. The method was immunoSEQ multiplex PCR; TCRdb's version includes in-frame clones alone and lacks a portion of them. That table gives V, J and clone size, and the DNA gave D and trimming. The sample lists 45,000 to 60,000 clones, over 70% seen once, with 2% in the top ten. Notes on this clone: No antigen is known for it.

V trimming: 0 bases; J trimming: 4 bases; junction bases outside the gene matches: 6. In germline, CDR1 is SGHAT, CDR2 FQNNGV. The CDR3 spans 17 residues. The sort gate was single viable CD3+CD4+CD8-CD45RO+ cells for memory CD4+ T cells. This TCR was sampled from an adult in good health and CMV-seropositive. This chain joins TRBV11-2 and TRBJ1-2; 12 nucleotides agree with TRBD1. Sequenced: memory CD4+ T cells from blood. The DNA for the CDR3 is TGTGCCAGCAGCTTAGACCCCGGGACAGGGGGCGCCTATGGCTACACCTTC. Its translation is CASSLDPGTGGAYGYTF.